A single T cell receptor (beta chain) is shown here with its context. Its cognate antigen is unknown. TCRdb reprocessed the 5' RACE reads via MiXCR and lists one record per CDR3 protein. The profile covers 150,000 to 200,000 distinct CDR3 sequences, with approximately 10% appearing a single time and roughly 36% taken by the ten largest. The sample is drawn from a study of T cells after yellow fever vaccination. Points from the study as a whole: FACS-sorted repertoires could contain abundant clonotypes contaminating from the bulk population.

This TCR was recovered from a man younger than 35 who received the YFV17D yellow fever vaccine. The sample here was CD8+ T cells sorted from PBMCs, taken 45 days after the yellow fever booster vaccination.

In DNA, the CDR3 is TGTGCCAGCAGTCCCACCGCACAGGGGAGGTACGAGCAGTACTTC. Translation gives CASSPTAQGRYEQYF. This chain connects TRBV6-6 to TRBJ2-7, with D possibly matching TRBD1 (7 bases). Germline V gives CDR1 MNHNY, CDR2 SVGAGI (reference sequence). Trimming shortened V by 5 bases and J by 4 bases, and 18 bases separated the two germline ends. The CDR3 runs 15 residues.